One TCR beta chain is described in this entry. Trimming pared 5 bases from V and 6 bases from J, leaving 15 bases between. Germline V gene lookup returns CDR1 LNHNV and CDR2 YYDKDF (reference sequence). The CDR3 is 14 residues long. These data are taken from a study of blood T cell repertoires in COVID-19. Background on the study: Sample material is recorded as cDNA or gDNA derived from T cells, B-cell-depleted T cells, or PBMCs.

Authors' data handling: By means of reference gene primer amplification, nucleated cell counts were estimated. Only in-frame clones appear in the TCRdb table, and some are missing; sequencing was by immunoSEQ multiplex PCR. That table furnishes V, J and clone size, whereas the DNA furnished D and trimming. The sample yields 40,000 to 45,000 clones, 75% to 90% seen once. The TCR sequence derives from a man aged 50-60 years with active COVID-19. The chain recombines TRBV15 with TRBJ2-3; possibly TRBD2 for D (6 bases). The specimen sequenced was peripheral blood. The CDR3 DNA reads TGTGCCACCAGCCACCGGGACTGGGTTGATACGCAGTATTTT. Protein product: CATSHRDWVDTQYF.